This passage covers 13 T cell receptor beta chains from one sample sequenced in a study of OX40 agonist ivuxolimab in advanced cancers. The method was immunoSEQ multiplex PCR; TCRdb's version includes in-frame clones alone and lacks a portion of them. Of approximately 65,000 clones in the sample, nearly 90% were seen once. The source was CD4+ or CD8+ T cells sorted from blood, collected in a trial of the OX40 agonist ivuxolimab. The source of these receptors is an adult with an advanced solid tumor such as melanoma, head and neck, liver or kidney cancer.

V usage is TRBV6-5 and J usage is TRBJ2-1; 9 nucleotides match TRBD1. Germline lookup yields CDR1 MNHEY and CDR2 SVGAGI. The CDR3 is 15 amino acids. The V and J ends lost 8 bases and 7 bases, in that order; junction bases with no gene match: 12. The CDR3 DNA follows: TGTGCCAGCGGGCCCGGACAGGGGCAAACTAATGAGCAGTTCTTC. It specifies CASGPGQGQTNEQFF.

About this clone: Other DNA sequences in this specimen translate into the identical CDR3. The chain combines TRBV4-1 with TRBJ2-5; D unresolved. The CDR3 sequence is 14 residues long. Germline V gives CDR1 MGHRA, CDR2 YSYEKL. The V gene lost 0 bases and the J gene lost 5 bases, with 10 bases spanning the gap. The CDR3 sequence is CASSQEGSVETQYF. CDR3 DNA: TGCGCCAGCAGCCAAGAAGGATCGGTGGAGACCCAGTACTTC.

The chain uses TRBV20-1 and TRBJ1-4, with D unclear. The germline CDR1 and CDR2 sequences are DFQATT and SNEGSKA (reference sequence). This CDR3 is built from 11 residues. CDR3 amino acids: CSCRGNEKLFF. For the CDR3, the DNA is TGCTCTTGTCGGGGTAATGAAAAACTGTTTTTT.

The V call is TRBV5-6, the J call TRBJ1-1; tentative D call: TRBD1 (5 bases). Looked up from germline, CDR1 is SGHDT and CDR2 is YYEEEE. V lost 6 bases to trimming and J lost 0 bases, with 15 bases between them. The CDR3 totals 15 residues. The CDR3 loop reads CASILFTGMNTEAFF. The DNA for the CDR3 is TGTGCCAGCATCCTTTTTACAGGCATGAACACTGAAGCTTTCTTT.

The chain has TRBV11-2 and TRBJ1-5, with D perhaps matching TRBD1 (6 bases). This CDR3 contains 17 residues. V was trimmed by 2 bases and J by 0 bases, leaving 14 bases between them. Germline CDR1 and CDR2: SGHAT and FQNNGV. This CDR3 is CASSLNSGAYSNQPQHF. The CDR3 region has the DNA TGTGCCAGCAGCTTAAACTCAGGGGCTTATAGCAATCAGCCCCAGCATTTT. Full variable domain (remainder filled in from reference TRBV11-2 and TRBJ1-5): EAGVAQSPRYKIIEKRQSVAFWCNPISGHATLYWYQQILGQGPKLLIQFQNNGVVDDSQLPKDRFSAERLKGVDSTLKIQPAKLEDSAVYLCASSLNSGAYSNQPQHFGDGTRLSIL.

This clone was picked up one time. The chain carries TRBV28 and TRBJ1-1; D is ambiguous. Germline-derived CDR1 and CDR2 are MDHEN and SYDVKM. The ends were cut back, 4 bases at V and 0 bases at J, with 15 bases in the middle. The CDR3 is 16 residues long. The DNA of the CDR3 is TGTGCCAGCAGTTCCTCAGACGGACGGATGAACACTGAAGCTTTCTTT. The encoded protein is CASSSSDGRMNTEAFF.

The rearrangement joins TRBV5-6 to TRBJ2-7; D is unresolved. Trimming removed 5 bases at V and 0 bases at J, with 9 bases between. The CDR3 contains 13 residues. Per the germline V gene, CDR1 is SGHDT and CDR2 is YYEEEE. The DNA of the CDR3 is TGTGCCAGCAGTGGCAGGAGCTCCTACGAGCAGTACTTC. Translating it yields CASSGRSSYEQYF.

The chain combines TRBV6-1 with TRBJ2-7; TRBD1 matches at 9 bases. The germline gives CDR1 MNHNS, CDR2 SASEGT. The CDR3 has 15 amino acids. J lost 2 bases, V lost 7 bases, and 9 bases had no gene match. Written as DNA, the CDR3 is TGTGCCAGCACCTCGACAGGGGGACGGACCTACGAGCAGTACTTC. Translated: CASTSTGGRTYEQYF.

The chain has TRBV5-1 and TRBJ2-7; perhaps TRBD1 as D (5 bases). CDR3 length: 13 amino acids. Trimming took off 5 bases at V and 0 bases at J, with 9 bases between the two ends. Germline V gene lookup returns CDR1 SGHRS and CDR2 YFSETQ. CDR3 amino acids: CASSWGLSYEQYF. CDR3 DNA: TGCGCCAGCAGTTGGGGCCTCTCCTACGAGCAGTACTTC.

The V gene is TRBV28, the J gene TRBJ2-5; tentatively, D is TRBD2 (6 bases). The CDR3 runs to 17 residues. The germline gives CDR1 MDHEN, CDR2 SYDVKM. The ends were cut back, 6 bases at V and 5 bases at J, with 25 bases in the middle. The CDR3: CASSLLRTGVASETQYF. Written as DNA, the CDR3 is TGTGCCAGCAGCCTTCTAAGGACGGGAGTCGCAAGCGAGACCCAGTACTTC.

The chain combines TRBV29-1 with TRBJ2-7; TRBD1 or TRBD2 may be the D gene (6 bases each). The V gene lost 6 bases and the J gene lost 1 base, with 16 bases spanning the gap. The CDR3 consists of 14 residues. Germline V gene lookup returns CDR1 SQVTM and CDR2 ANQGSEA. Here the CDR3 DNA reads TGCAGCGTGCTCATAGGGGGGAAATCCTACGAGCAGTACTTC. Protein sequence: CSVLIGGKSYEQYF.

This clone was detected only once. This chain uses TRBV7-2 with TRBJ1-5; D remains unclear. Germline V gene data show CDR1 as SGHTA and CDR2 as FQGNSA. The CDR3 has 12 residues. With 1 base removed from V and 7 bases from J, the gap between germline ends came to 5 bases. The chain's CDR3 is CASSLERQPQHF. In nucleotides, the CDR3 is TGTGCCAGCAGCTTAGAGAGGCAGCCCCAGCATTTT.

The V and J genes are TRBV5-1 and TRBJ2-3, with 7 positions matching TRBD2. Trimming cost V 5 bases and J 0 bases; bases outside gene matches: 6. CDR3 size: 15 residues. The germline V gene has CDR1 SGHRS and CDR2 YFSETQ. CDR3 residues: CASRVAGASTDTQYF. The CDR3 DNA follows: TGCGCCAGCAGGGTGGCGGGAGCAAGCACAGATACGCAGTATTTT. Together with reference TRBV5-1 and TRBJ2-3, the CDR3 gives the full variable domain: KAGVTQTPRYLIKTRGQQVTLSCSPISGHRSVSWYQQTPGQGLQFLFEYFSETQRNKGNFPGRFSGRQFSNSRSEMNVSTLELGDSALYLCASRVAGASTDTQYFGPGTRLTVL.